This T cell receptor beta chain was observed in a study of beta chain features in type 1 diabetes (dated by TCRdb to the late 2010s). Study-level background: No differences in mean age, gender distribution, total cell number or subset yield were found between patients and healthy donors. Across all samples, almost 110 million sorted cells were examined, and cell number per subset correlated strongly with RNA yield. In the study, TCRB repertoires of sorted circulating CD4+ T cell subsets from recently diagnosed type 1 diabetes patients were compared with those of matched healthy donors. Whereas all 28 donors provided naive and central memory subsets, regulatory and stem cell-like memory subsets were isolated from just 8 patients and roughly 8 healthy donors.

With regard to this clone: No cognate antigen has been identified for it. No qualities accompany the bases; no much larger clone lies one base away.

The junction shows trimming of 5 bases on V and 11 bases on J, plus 15 bases between the germline ends. The germline V gene yields MGHDK for CDR1 and SYGVNS for CDR2. There are 12 amino acids in the CDR3, from cysteine to phenylalanine inclusive. Solely the CDR3 DNA is kept, with 36 bases framed from the first base. The entire amount of isolated RNA was reverse transcribed using the High Capacity cDNA Reverse Transcription Kit, so the sequenced TCRB transcripts were expressed ones. Deep immunoSEQ sequencing was performed on naive, central memory and regulatory T cell samples, with an average of around 3.4 million total reads per sample. Sorted cells were lysed in RLT buffer, and RNA was extracted using DNase-treated RNeasy Micro or Mini kits according to cell number. To prevent cross-contamination, every cell subset was processed on its own, while patient and healthy donor samples were processed together. The immunoSEQ multiplex PCR was used to amplify TCRB sequences from cDNA, yielding 87-bp fragments that span the CDR3 region. Sequencing of the amplicons was done on the Illumina HiSeq platform. Under the source paper's analysis protocol: Synthetic template baselines were used to correct PCR bias computationally, reads within Hamming distance 2 were collapsed, and singletons that could not be merged were discarded. Reads were aligned to IMGT to assign V, D and J genes, CDR3 length, and insertions or deletions at six rearrangement sites. Within each subset, clonotype counts were normalized to sorted cell number, and only after that were true diversity and Gini coefficients computed with the tcR R package. Repertoire sharing was quantified using the overlap coefficient calculated on TCRB nucleotide sequences. Out-of-frame TCRB sequences from naive cells were analyzed to stand in for the pre-selection repertoire. This is the immuneACCESS table as TCRdb keeps it, with only in-frame sequences that have V and J called. A part of the clones is gone; compared with another copy, unresolved V genes explain less than half, and the rest is unexplained. The V and J calls and the clone size are those of that table, but D and trimming were determined from the DNA. This sample gives over 650,000 clones in total; roughly an eighth of them show up just once. Clones ranked in the top ten supply 0.035% to 0.045% of the sample.

From each donor, a single peripheral blood sample of about 100 mL on average was drawn into heparinised tubes. Naive, central memory, regulatory and stem cell-like memory CD4+ T cells were sorted on a BD FACSAria II using a panel including CD45RO, CCR7, CD25, CD127, CD95 and CD27. Every sorted population had a purity above 95%. PBMCs were isolated immediately by Lymphoprep density gradient centrifugation and stained directly without culture. So that batch effects would be minimized, each experiment stained and sorted samples in pairs, pairing one healthy donor with one patient. Study-wide conclusions, independent of this receptor: Fewer insertions and more nucleotide deletions at VDJ recombination sites were observed in patients with type 1 diabetes, implying thymic rearrangement abnormalities. Type 1 diabetes patients showed a moderate but significant shortening of TCRB CDR3 length in all four CD4+ subsets. HLA sub-analyses involved small numbers of individuals, so any influence of HLA type on TCRB rearrangement remained unresolved. Naive, central memory and regulatory TCRB repertoires appeared more similar among patients than among healthy donors. Shorter templates might be favored by PCR, yet because patient and control samples were amplified and corrected together, any such skew would affect both groups equally. Because cDNA was sequenced instead of genomic DNA, highly expressing activated cells could be over-represented, though the groups showed no difference in activation or CD3 levels.

The chain uses TRBV25-1 and TRBJ1-1; the D gene is unclear. This receptor was taken from a man aged 18 to 30 with type 1 diabetes. Sequencing input: naive CD4+ T cells from blood. The cell subset or site label here, explained by the study, means: true naive CD4+ T cells. The DNA reads TGTGCCAGCAGTAGCAACCCTCCGGCGGCTTTCTTT. Translated, it reads CASSSNPPAAFF. Full variable domain (CDR3 extended with the reference TRBV25-1 and TRBJ1-1 proteins): EADIYQTPRYLVIGTGKKITLECSQTMGHDKMYWYQQDPGMELHLIHYSYGVNSTEKGDLSSESTVSRIRTEHFPLTLESARPSHTSQYLCASSSNPPAAFFGQGTRLTVV.